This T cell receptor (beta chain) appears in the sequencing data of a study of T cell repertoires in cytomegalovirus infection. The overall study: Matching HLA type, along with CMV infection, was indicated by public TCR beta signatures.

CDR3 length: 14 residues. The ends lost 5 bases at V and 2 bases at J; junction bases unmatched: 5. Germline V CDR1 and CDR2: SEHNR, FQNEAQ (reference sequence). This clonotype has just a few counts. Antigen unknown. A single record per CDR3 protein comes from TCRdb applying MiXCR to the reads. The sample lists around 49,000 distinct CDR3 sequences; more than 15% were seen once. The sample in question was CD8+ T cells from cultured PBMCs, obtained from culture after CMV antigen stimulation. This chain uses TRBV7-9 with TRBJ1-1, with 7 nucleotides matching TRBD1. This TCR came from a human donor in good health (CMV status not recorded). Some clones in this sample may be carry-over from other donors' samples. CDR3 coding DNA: TGTGCCAGCAGCGCCCGGGACAGTAACACTGAAGCTTTCTTT. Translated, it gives CASSARDSNTEAFF.